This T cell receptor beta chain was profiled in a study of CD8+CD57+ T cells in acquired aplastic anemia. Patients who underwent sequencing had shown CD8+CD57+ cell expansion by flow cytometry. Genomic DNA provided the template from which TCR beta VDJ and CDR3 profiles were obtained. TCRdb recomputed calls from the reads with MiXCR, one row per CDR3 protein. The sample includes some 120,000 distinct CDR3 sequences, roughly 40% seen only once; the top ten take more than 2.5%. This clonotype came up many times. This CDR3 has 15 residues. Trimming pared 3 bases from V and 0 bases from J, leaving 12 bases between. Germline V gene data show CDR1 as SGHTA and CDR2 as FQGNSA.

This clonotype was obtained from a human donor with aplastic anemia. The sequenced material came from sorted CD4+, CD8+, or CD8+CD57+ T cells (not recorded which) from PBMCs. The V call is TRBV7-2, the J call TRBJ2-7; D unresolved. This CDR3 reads CASSFSRALSYEQYF. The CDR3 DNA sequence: TGTGCCAGCAGCTTTAGCCGGGCCCTCTCCTACGAGCAGTACTTC.